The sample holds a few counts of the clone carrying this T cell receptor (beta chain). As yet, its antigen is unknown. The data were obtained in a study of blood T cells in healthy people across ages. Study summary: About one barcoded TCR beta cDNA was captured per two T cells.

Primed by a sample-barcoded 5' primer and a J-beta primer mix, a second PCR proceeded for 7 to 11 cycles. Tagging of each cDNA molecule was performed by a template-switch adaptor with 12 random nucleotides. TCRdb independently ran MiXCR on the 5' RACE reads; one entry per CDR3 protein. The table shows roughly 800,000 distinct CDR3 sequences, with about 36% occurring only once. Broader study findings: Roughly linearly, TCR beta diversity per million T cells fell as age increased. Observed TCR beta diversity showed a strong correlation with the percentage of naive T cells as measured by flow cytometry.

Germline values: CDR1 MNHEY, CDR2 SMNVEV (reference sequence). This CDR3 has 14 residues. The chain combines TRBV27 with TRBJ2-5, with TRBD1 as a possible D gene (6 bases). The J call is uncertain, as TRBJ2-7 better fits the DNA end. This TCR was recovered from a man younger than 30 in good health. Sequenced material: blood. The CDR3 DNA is TGTGCCAGCAGTTTAAGCCGTACAGGGACCGAGCAGTACTTC. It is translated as CASSLSRTGTEQYF.